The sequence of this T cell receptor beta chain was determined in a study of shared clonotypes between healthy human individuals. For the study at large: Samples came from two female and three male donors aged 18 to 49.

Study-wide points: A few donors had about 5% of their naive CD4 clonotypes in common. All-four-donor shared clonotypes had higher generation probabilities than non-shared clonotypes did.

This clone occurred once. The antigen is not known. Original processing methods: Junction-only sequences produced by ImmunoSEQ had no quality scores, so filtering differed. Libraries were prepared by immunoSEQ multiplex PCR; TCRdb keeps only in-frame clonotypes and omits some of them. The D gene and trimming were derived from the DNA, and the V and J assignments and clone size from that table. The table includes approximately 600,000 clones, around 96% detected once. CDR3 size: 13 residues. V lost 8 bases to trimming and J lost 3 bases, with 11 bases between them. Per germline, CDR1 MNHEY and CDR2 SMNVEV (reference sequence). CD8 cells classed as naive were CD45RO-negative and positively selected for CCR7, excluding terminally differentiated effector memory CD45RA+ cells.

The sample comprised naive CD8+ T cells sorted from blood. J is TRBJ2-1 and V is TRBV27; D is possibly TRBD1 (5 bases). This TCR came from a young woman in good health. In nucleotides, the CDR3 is TGTGCCAGCGCCAGGGCTATCTACAATGAGCAGTTCTTC. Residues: CASARAIYNEQFF.